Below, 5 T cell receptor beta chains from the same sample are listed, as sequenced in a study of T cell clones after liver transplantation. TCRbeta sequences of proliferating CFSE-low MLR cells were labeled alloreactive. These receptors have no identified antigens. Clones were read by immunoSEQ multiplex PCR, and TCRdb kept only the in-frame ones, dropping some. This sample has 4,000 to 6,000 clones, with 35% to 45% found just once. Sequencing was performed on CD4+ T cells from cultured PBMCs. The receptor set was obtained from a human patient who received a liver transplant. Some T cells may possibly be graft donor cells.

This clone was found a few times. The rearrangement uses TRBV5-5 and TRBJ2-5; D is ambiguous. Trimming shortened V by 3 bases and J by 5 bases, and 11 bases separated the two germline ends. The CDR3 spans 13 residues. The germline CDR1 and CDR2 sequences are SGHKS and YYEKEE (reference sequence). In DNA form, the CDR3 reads TGTGCCAGCAGCTGGGCGTCTGAGGAGACCCAGTACTTC. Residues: CASSWASEETQYF. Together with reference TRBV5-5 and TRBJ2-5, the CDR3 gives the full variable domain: DAGVTQSPTHLIKTRGQQVTLRCSPISGHKSVSWYQQVLGQGPQFIFQYYEKEERGRGNFPDRFSARQFPNYSSELNVNALLLGDSALYLCASSWASEETQYFGPGTRLLVL.

The CDR3 coding sequence is TGTGCCAGCAGCTTCCAACAGGGGGCCACTGAAGCTTTCTTT. It codes for CASSFQQGATEAFF. V and J are TRBV9 and TRBJ1-1; 9 nucleotides align to TRBD1. After removal of 4 bases from V and 4 bases from J, the junction contained 5 bases not matched to a gene. This CDR3 contains 14 residues. Germline V gives CDR1 SGDLS, CDR2 YYNGEE. The full variable domain, with the rest looked up from reference TRBV9 and TRBJ1-1, is DSGVTQTPKHLITATGQRVTLRCSPRSGDLSVYWYQQSLDQGLQFLIQYYNGEERAKGNILERFSAQQFPDLHSELNLSSLELGDSALYFCASSFQQGATEAFFGQGTRLTVV.

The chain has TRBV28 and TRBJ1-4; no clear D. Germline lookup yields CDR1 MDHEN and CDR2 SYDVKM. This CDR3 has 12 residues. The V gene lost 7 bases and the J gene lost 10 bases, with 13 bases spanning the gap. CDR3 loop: CASTPLRGKLFF. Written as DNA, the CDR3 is TGTGCCAGCACCCCCCTGAGAGGAAAACTGTTTTTT.

CDR3 sequence (DNA): TGTGCCTGGAGTATAGGAGGCCTGACCACTGAAGCTTTCTTT. Protein: CAWSIGGLTTEAFF. The chain combines TRBV30 with TRBJ1-1; D ambiguous. The CDR3 runs 14 residues. Deletions cut 2 bases from V and 4 bases from J, with 14 bases between. Germline V CDR1 and CDR2: GTSNPN, SVGIG (reference sequence).

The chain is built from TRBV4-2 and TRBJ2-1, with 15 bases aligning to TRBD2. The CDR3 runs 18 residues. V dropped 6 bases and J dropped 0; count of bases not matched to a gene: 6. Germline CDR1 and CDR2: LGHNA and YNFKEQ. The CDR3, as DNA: TGTGCCAGCAGTGGACTAGCGGGAGGGCCTAGCTCCTACAATGAGCAGTTCTTC. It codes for CASSGLAGGPSSYNEQFF.